Listed here is a single T cell receptor beta chain. The sample is drawn from a study of blood T cell repertoires in COVID-19. Profiling relied on immunoSEQ multiplex PCR, and the TCRdb table lists in-frame clones only, not all of them. The sample includes about 38,000 clones, less than 80% of them seen just once. The CDR3 is 15 residues long. Trimming cost V 1 base and J 8 bases, with 15 bases left between them. CDR1 is MNHNS, CDR2 SASEGT, per germline. The chain joins TRBV6-1 to TRBJ1-5, with D hard to call. This TCR was recovered from a man between 70 and 80 years old with COVID-19, enrolled during active disease. Sequencing was done on a sample of peripheral blood. The CDR3 nucleotides are TGTGCCAGCAGTGAAGTACTCTCCGGGGAGAAGCCCCAGCATTTT. It yields the protein CASSEVLSGEKPQHF.